This T cell receptor (beta chain) was recorded in a study of regulatory T cells in long-lasting Graves disease. Across the study: Over 5 years of antithyroid drugs with positive TSH receptor antibodies was taken to mean persistent Graves' disease. Whole-study findings and limits: The small sample size may have reduced accuracy.

Specified time point: persistent/refractory GD, antithyroid drugs over 5 years with positive TRAb. After RNA was extracted from PBMCs, the TCR library was made from it. Assembly of TCR beta libraries relied on iRepertoire HTBI primers together with Arm-PCR of CDR3 regions. Using its own MiXCR run on the multiplex PCR reads, TCRdb lists one record per CDR3 protein. The sample has 500,000 to 800,000 distinct CDR3 sequences; 25% to 30% are singletons. For this clonotype: The antigen is unknown.

The CDR3 covers 14 residues. After removal of 6 bases from V and 4 bases from J, the junction contained 8 bases not matched to a gene. The rearrangement joins TRBV12-3 or TRBV12-4 to TRBJ1-2, with 7 bases aligning to TRBD1. Sample: peripheral blood mononuclear cells (PBMCs), taken when the disease was refractory, from a patient treated with antithyroid drugs. The clonotype originates from a female donor with Graves disease. The CDR3 DNA reads as TGTGCCAGCAGGACAGGGTATAAGAGCTATGGCTACACCTTC. Protein product: CASRTGYKSYGYTF.